One T cell receptor beta chain is described in this entry. This table comes from immunoSEQ multiplex PCR, and its TCRdb copy is limited to in-frame clones, with some not included. The sample includes under 2.5 million clones, just under 95% seen only once; the top ten take 0.3% to 0.4%. These data originate in a study of shared clonotypes between healthy human individuals. CDR1 is MGHDK and CDR2 is SYGVNS in the germline V gene. The CDR3 is 18 amino acids. With 3 bases clipped from V and 4 bases from J, the junction kept 15 bases outside the gene matches. The sample was naive CD4+ T cells from PBMCs. Specified subset: CD45RA+ positively selected. V usage is TRBV25-1 and J usage is TRBJ2-3; 8 nucleotides line up with TRBD2. This receptor was taken from a man between 18 and 29 years old in good health. Some clones in this sample may be carry-over from other donors' samples. As DNA, the CDR3 is TGTGCCAGCAGTGATCCGCCGGGGCGAGCGGGAGTAGCAGATACGCAGTATTTT. Its protein is CASSDPPGRAGVADTQYF.